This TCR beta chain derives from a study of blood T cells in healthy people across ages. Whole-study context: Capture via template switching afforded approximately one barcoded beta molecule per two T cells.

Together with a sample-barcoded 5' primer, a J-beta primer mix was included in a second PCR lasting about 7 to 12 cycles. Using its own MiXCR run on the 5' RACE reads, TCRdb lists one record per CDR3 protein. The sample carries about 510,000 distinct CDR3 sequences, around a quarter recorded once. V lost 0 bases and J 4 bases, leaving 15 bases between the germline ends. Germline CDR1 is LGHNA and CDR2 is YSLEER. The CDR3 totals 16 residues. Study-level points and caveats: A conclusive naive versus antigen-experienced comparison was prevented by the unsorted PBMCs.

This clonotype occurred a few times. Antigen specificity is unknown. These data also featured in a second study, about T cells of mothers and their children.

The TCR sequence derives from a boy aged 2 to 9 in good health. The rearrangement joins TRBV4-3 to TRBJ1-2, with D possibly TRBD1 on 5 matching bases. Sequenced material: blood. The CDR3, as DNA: TGCGCCAGCAGCCAAGATCGTCAGGGTATAGGCTATGGCTACACCTTC. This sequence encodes CASSQDRQGIGYGYTF.